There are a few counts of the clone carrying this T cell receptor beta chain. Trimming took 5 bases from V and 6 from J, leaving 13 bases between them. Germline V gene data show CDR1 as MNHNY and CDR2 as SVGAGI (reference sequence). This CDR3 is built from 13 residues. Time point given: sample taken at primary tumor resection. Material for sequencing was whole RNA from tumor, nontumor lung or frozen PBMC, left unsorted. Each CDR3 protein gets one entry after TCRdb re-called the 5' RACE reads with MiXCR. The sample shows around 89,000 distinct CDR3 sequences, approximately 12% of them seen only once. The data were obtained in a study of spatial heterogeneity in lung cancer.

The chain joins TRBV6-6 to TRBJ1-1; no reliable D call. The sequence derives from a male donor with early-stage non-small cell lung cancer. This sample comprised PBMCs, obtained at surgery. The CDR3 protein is CASSPFDMAEAFF. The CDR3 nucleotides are TGTGCCAGCAGTCCGTTTGACATGGCTGAAGCTTTCTTT.